This T cell receptor beta chain is from a study of somatic mutations in cytotoxic T cells in rheumatoid arthritis. Regarding this clone: What it binds is unknown.

In the authors' methods: Patient CD8+ clones bigger than 1% seldom lined up with published virus-specific TCRB sequences. Sequencing used immunoSEQ multiplex PCR; TCRdb keeps in-frame clones, though not all of them. That table is the source of V, J and clone size, and D and trimming were worked out from the DNA. The sample shows under 20,000 clones, more than 60% of them seen only once. Broader study findings: CD8+ clonality rose with age in rheumatoid arthritis patients, unlike in healthy controls. The largest CD8+ clone made up over 20% of CD8+ cells in about an eighth of the 65 patients. Antigen targets of the expanded CD8+ clones remained unidentified.

The CDR3 consists of 12 residues. The ends were cut back, 4 bases at V and 2 bases at J, with 4 bases in the middle. Germline loops: CDR1 WNHNN, CDR2 SYGVQD (reference sequence). The sequence was collected from an adult with rheumatoid arthritis. The sequenced material came from CD8+ T cells sorted from blood. The gene calls are TRBV10-1 and TRBJ2-3; D gene uncertain. The DNA of the CDR3 is TGCGCCAGCAGTGGACTCACAGATACGCAGTATTTT. Translation gives CASSGLTDTQYF.